This TCR beta chain is drawn from a study of blood T cell repertoires in COVID-19. Across the study: There were acute and convalescent COVID-19 samples, and they came from the United States, Italy and Spain. From T cells, B-cell-depleted T cells, or PBMCs came the material, which was cDNA or gDNA.

In the authors' workflow: Estimation of nucleated cell counts was performed using reference gene primer amplification. Only in-frame clones appear in the TCRdb table, and some are missing; sequencing was by immunoSEQ multiplex PCR. V and J calls plus clone size are reproduced from that table; the DNA served to infer D and trimming. The sample consists of about 130,000 clones, approximately 85% of them appearing once. Germline CDR1 and CDR2: KGHDR and SFDVKD. Trimming at V came to 3 bases and at J to 0 bases, leaving 4 bases not matched to a gene. CDR3 length: 16 residues. The sequenced sample was peripheral blood. The chain recombines TRBV24-1 with TRBJ2-1, with 7 bases lining up with TRBD2. The TCR originated in a human donor in a cohort sampled during active COVID-19. The CDR3 nucleotides read TGTGCCACCAGTGATCAGACTAGCAGCTCCTACAATGAGCAGTTCTTC. It is translated as CATSDQTSSSYNEQFF.